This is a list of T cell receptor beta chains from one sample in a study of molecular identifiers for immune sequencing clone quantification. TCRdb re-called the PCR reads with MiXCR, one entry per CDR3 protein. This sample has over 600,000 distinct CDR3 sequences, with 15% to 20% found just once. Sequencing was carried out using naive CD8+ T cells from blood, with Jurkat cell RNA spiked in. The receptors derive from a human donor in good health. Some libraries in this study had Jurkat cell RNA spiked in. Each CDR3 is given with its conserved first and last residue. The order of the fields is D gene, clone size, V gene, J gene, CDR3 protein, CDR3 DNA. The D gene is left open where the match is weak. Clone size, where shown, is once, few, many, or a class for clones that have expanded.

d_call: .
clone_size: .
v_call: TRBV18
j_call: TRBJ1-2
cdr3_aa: CASSPSDMRGYTF
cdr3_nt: TGTGCCAGCTCACCATCCGACATGAGAGGCTACACCTTC

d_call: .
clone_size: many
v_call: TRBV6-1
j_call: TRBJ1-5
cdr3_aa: CASSPHGGALQPQHF
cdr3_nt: TGTGCCAGCAGTCCTCATGGAGGGGCTCTCCAGCCCCAGCATTTT

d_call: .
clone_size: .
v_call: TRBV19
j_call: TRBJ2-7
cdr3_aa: CAIGSGNSYEQYF
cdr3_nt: TGTGCCATCGGGTCGGGCAACTCCTACGAGCAGTACTTC

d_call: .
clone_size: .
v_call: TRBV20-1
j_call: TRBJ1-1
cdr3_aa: CSARGVTNTEAFF
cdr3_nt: TGCAGTGCTCGAGGGGTTACGAACACTGAAGCTTTCTTT

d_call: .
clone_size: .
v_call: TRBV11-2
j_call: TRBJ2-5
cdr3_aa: CASSLEGRGETQYF
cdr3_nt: TGTGCCAGCAGCTTAGAGGGACGGGGGGAGACCCAGTACTTC

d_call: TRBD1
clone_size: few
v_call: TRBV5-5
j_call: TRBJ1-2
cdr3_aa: CASSGTGTAEVYYGYTF
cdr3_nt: TGTGCCAGCAGCGGAACCGGGACAGCGGAAGTGTACTATGGCTACACCTTC

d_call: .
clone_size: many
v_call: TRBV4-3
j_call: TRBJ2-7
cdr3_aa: CASSQDLGRVSYEQYF
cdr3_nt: TGCGCCAGCAGCCAAGATTTGGGCAGGGTCTCCTACGAGCAGTACTTC

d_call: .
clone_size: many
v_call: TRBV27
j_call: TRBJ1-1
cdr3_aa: CASSFGRPGTEAFF
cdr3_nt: TGTGCCAGCAGTTTTGGCAGGCCGGGCACTGAAGCTTTCTTT

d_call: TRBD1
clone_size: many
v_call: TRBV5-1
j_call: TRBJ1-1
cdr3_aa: CASSFAGTGGLGTTEAFF
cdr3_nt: TGCGCCAGCAGTTTCGCCGGGACAGGGGGCCTCGGAACGACTGAAGCTTTCTTT

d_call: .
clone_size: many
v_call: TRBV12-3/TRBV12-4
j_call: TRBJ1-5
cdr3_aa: CASSLEQGHQPQHF
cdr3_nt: TGTGCCAGCAGTTTAGAACAGGGCCATCAGCCCCAGCATTTT

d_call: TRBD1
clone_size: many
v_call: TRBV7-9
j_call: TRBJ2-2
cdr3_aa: CASSFPDRVFSTGELFF
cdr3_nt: TGTGCCAGCAGCTTTCCAGACAGGGTTTTTAGCACCGGGGAGCTGTTTTTT

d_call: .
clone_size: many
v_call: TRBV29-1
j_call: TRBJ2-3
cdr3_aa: CSVDTTGRVTDTQYF
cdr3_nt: TGCAGCGTCGATACCACGGGGCGGGTGACAGATACGCAGTATTTT

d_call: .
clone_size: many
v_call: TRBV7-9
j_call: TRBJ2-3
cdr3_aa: CASSPRPDTQYF
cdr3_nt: TGTGCCAGCAGCCCTAGGCCAGATACGCAGTATTTT

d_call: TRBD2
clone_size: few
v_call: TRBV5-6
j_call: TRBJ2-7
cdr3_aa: CASSRGDSHEQYF
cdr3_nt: TGTGCCAGCAGCCGGGGGGACTCCCACGAGCAGTACTTC

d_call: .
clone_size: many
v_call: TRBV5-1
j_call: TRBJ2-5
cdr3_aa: CASKPDADQETQYF
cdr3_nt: TGCGCCAGCAAGCCAGACGCAGACCAAGAGACCCAGTACTTC

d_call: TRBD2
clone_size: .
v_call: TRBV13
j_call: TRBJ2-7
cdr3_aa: CASSLGAGVFEQYF
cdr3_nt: TGTGCCAGCAGCTTAGGAGCGGGAGTGTTCGAGCAGTACTTC

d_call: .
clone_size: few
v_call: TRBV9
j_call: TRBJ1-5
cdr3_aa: CASSVAASNQPQHF
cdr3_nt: TGTGCCAGCAGCGTAGCGGCTAGCAATCAGCCCCAGCATTTT

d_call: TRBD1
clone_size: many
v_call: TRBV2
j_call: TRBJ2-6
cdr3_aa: CATTGVGANVLTF
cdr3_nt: TGTGCCACCACAGGGGTTGGGGCCAACGTCCTGACTTTC

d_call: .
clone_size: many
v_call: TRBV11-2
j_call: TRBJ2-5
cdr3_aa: CASSTWVEETQYF
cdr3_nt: TGTGCCAGCAGCACGTGGGTTGAAGAGACCCAGTACTTC

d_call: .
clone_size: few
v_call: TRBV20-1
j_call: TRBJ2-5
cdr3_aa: CSAREYRAPGETQYF
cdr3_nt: TGCAGTGCTAGAGAATACAGGGCCCCTGGGGAGACCCAGTACTTC

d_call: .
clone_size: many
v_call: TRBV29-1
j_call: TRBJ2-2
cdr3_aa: CSVCPEGGVTGELFF
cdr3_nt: TGCAGCGTCTGTCCGGAGGGGGGTGTCACCGGGGAGCTGTTTTTT

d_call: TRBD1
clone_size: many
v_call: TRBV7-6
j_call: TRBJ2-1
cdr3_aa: CASSLDGTGLQFF
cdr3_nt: TGTGCCAGCAGCTTAGACGGGACAGGTTTGCAGTTCTTC

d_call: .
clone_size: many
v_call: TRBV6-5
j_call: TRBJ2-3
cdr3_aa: CASSFHNGGDTQYF
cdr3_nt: TGTGCCAGCAGTTTTCACAACGGCGGAGATACGCAGTATTTT

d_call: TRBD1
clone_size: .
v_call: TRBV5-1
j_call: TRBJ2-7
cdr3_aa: CASSPLPGQGVVGEQYF
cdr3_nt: TGCGCCAGCAGCCCACTACCGGGACAGGGAGTGGTTGGTGAGCAGTACTTC

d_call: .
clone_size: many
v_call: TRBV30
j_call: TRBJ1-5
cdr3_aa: CAWSGGQGSNQPQHF
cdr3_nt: TGTGCCTGGAGTGGGGGGCAGGGTAGCAATCAGCCCCAGCATTTT

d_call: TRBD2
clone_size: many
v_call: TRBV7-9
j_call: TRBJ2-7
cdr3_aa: CAGSRSGANSYEQYF
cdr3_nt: TGTGCCGGCAGCCGCAGCGGGGCCAACTCCTACGAGCAGTACTTC

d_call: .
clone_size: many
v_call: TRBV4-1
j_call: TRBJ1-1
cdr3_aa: CASTLDRGDTEAFF
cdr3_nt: TGCGCCAGCACCCTGGACAGAGGGGACACTGAAGCTTTCTTT

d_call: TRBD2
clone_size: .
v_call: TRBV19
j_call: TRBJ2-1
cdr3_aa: CATELAGGPNEQFF
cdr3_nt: TGTGCCACCGAGCTAGCGGGGGGGCCCAATGAGCAGTTCTTC

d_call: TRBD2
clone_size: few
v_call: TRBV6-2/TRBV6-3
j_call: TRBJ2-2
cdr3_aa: CASTPAGLAENTGELFF
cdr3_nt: TGTGCCAGCACCCCCGCGGGACTAGCGGAGAACACCGGGGAGCTGTTTTTT

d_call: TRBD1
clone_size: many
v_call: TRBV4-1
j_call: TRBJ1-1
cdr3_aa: CASSQVPISTGRDTEAFF
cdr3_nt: TGCGCCAGCAGCCAGGTCCCGATATCGACAGGGAGGGACACTGAAGCTTTCTTT

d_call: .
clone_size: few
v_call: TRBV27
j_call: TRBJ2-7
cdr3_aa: CASSLTGVNSYEQYF
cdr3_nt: TGTGCCAGCAGTTTGACGGGAGTAAACTCCTACGAGCAGTACTTC

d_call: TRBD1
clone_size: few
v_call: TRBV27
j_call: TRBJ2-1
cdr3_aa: CASSLGTGGGEQFF
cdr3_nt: TGTGCCAGCAGTTTGGGGACAGGGGGCGGGGAGCAGTTCTTC